These 32 T cell receptor beta chains were all obtained from the same sample, sequenced in a study of Ad26.COV2.S vaccination and SARS-CoV-2 variants. The table came from immunoSEQ multiplex PCR; TCRdb's copy has only in-frame clones and leaves some out. The sample yields some 340,000 clones, approximately 86% seen once. The treatment was: 19 received Ad26.COV2.S at low or high dose, single or two shots; about 5 received placebo; per-sample allocation not given. Sampling took place 63 days after the first vaccine or placebo injection. This specimen was peripheral blood, taken in a trial of Ad26.COV2.S vaccine versus placebo. The receptors were sampled from a person between 18 and 60 years old who received the Ad26.COV2.S COVID-19 vaccine or a placebo.

The chain carries TRBV19 and TRBJ2-1; D assignment may be TRBD1 or TRBD2 (5 bases each). Trimming shortened V by 3 bases and J by 5 bases, and 14 bases separated the two germline ends. The CDR3 covers 15 residues. Germline V gives CDR1 LNHDA, CDR2 SQIVND (reference sequence). The CDR3, as DNA: TGTGCCAGTAGTATCCAAATGGGGGTTCACAATGAGCAGTTCTTC. The encoded protein is CASSIQMGVHNEQFF.

This CDR3 is CASRTGIGYTF. CDR3 in DNA: TGTGCCAGCAGGACAGGGATAGGCTACACCTTC. The genes are TRBV2 and TRBJ1-2; 7 bases agree with TRBD1. Germline V gene lookup returns CDR1 SNHLY and CDR2 FYNNEI. V shed 6 bases, J shed 8 bases, and the junction held 3 bases outside the gene matches. This CDR3 region has 11 residues.

This clone was seen a single time. The J gene is TRBJ1-3, the V gene TRBV7-2, with D unresolved. Germline CDR1 is SGHTA and CDR2 is FQGNSA. CDR3 size: 15 residues. V was shortened by 5 bases and J by 0 bases, with 11 bases between the two germline ends. CDR3 coding DNA: TGTGCCAGCAGCACCCGGACCGGCTCTGGAAACACCATATATTTT. It codes for CASSTRTGSGNTIYF.

This clone was detected only once. V usage is TRBV5-4 and J usage is TRBJ1-2, with D hard to call. Between the trimmed V and J ends, which lost 5 bases and 4 bases, there was a span of 15 bases. Germline-derived CDR1 and CDR2 are SGHNT and YYREEE (reference sequence). CDR3 size: 14 residues. CDR3 DNA sequence: TGTGCCAGCAGAAATCCTCTTGGGCCCTATGGCTACACCTTC. Residues: CASRNPLGPYGYTF. The whole variable domain, filled in from reference TRBV5-4 and TRBJ1-2, reads ETGVTQSPTHLIKTRGQQVTLRCSSQSGHNTVSWYQQALGQGPQFIFQYYREEENGRGNFPPRFSGLQFPNYSSELNVNALELDDSALYLCASRNPLGPYGYTFGSGTRLTVV.

This sequence joins TRBV29-1 and TRBJ2-7, with 7 bases that match TRBD1. The germline V gene has CDR1 SQVTM and CDR2 ANQGSEA. Losses at the gene ends were 5 bases for V and 3 bases for J; bases not matched to a gene: 4. This CDR3 is 12 amino acids long. The CDR3 region has the DNA TGCAGCGTTACACAGGGGAACTACGAGCAGTACTTC. Its translation is CSVTQGNYEQYF.

Judged by abundance, this clone is medium-sized. The CDR3 reads CASSDLGRYGYTF. The CDR3 bases are TGTGCCAGCAGTGATCTGGGGAGGTATGGCTACACCTTC. The chain couples TRBV2 to TRBJ1-2, with D uncertain. V gave up 3 bases and J gave up 5 bases, with 10 bases separating them. The CDR3 contains 13 residues. CDR1 is SNHLY, CDR2 FYNNEI, per germline.

V gene TRBV2 combines with J gene TRBJ1-2; D is perhaps TRBD1 (6 bases). Germline V gene sequence: CDR1 SNHLY, CDR2 FYNNEI. This CDR3 is 14 amino acids long. V was clipped by 6 bases and J by 2 bases, with 13 bases between them. CDR3 residues: CASRKGGVNYGYTF. Here the CDR3 DNA reads TGTGCCAGCAGGAAGGGGGGCGTGAACTATGGCTACACCTTC.

This chain joins TRBV7-8 and TRBJ2-7; 10 bases are a match to TRBD1. Losses at the gene ends were 4 bases for V and 7 bases for J; bases not matched to a gene: 13. This CDR3 has 16 residues. CDR1 is SGHVS, CDR2 FQNEAQ, per germline. This chain's CDR3 is CASSYSPRDRGGEQYF. CDR3 nucleotides: TGTGCCAGCAGCTACTCCCCCCGGGACAGGGGTGGGGAGCAGTACTTC.

A single count supports this clone. The chain employs TRBV4-3 and TRBJ1-2, with TRBD1 matching over 7 bases. This CDR3 has 14 amino acids. The ends lost 5 bases at V and 0 bases at J; junction bases unmatched: 3. The germline V gene has CDR1 LGHNA and CDR2 YSLEER. DNA for the CDR3: TGCGCCAGCAGCGCGGGACAGACTAACTATGGCTACACCTTC. Amino acids: CASSAGQTNYGYTF.

This chain uses TRBV7-8 with TRBJ2-7; 7 nucleotides match TRBD1. Germline lookup yields CDR1 SGHVS and CDR2 FQNEAQ. The V segment lost 0 bases and the J segment 2 bases; nucleotides outside the gene matches: 7. The CDR3 extends over 16 amino acids. This CDR3 reads CASSLARDSYPYEQYF. As DNA, the CDR3 is TGTGCCAGCAGCTTAGCCCGGGACAGCTATCCCTACGAGCAGTACTTC.

The gene calls are TRBV30 and TRBJ1-6; D is unclear. The ends were cut back, 2 bases at V and 9 bases at J, with 8 bases in the middle. The CDR3 sequence is 12 residues long. In germline, CDR1 is GTSNPN, CDR2 SVGIG (reference sequence). The CDR3 coding sequence is TGTGCCTGGAGTTCGAGTGGTTCACCCCTCCACTTT. Its protein is CAWSSSGSPLHF. Supplemented by reference TRBV30 and TRBJ1-6, the full variable domain reads SQTIHQWPATLVQPVGSPLSLECTVEGTSNPNLYWYRQAAGRGLQLLFYSVGIGQISSEVPQNLSASRPQDRQFILSSKKLLLSDSGFYLCAWSSSGSPLHFGNGTRLTVT.

The chain employs TRBV5-6 and TRBJ2-7, with 9 bases that match TRBD1. The CDR3 extends over 15 amino acids. Per the germline V gene, CDR1 is SGHDT and CDR2 is YYEEEE. J gave up 2 bases and V 4 bases, and 7 bases lay outside the gene matches. The CDR3 here is CASSPGDRVAYEQYF. Here the CDR3 DNA reads TGTGCCAGCAGCCCAGGGGACAGGGTGGCCTACGAGCAGTACTTC.

The CDR3, as DNA: TGCGCCAGCAGCTTGGACAGGGCCGCGGAGTACACTGAAGCTTTCTTT. This encodes CASSLDRAAEYTEAFF. This chain uses TRBV5-1 with TRBJ1-1; D may be TRBD1 (6 bases). This CDR3 spans 16 amino acids. Looked up from germline, CDR1 is SGHRS and CDR2 is YFSETQ. V lost 0 bases and J 3 bases, leaving 15 bases between the germline ends.

The chain couples TRBV7-2 to TRBJ2-5; tentatively, D is TRBD2 (5 bases). Trimming left V 2 bases short and J 5 bases short, with 12 bases between. Germline-derived CDR1 and CDR2 are SGHTA and FQGNSA. This CDR3 is built from 14 residues. CDR3 sequence reads: CASSLMVTMETQYF. The CDR3 DNA reads as TGTGCCAGCAGCTTAATGGTGACTATGGAGACCCAGTACTTC.

The chain links TRBV5-6 to TRBJ1-1, with 9 nucleotides matching TRBD1. This CDR3 contains 15 residues. Germline trimming cut 1 base from V and 4 bases from J; bases unmatched to any gene: 5. CDR1 and CDR2 from the germline V gene are SGHDT and YYEEEE. Here the CDR3 DNA reads TGTGCCAGCAGCTTGCTTAGGGGACAGGGCACTGAAGCTTTCTTT. It yields the protein CASSLLRGQGTEAFF.

By sample fraction, this clone is medium-sized. The chain links TRBV4-3 to TRBJ1-1; 9 bases agree with TRBD1. The CDR3 is 15 amino acids. CDR1 and CDR2 (germline): LGHNA, YSLEER. V lost 8 bases to trimming and J lost 3 bases; unmatched junction nucleotides: 10. The CDR3 here is CASSRTGVVDTEAFF. DNA of the CDR3: TGCGCCAGCTCCCGGACAGGGGTTGTAGACACTGAAGCTTTCTTT.

The J gene is TRBJ1-1, the V gene TRBV7-9, with no clear D. The CDR3 length is 12 residues. V was cut by 1 base and J by 8 bases, with 8 bases left in between. The V gene's germline CDR1 is SEHNR and CDR2 FQNEAQ (reference sequence). This CDR3 is CASSLGLSEAFF. In DNA form, the CDR3 reads TGTGCCAGCAGCTTAGGTCTATCAGAAGCTTTCTTT.

The rearrangement joins TRBV10-3 to TRBJ1-2; perhaps TRBD1 as D (6 bases). V was cut by 7 bases and J by 8 bases, with 20 bases left in between. This CDR3 has 14 amino acids. Germline lookup yields CDR1 ENHRY and CDR2 SYGVKD. CDR3 sequence (DNA): TGTGCCATCACCTTAGGGGACACCGTTGACGGCTACACCTTC. Translation: CAITLGDTVDGYTF.

This chain uses TRBV27 with TRBJ1-5; D uncertain. V was cut by 6 bases and J by 4 bases, with 16 bases left in between. This CDR3 region has 15 residues. In germline, CDR1 is MNHEY, CDR2 SMNVEV (reference sequence). The CDR3 reads CASRGLTKGNQPQHF. CDR3 coding DNA: TGTGCCAGCAGGGGCTTAACCAAGGGTAATCAGCCCCAGCATTTT.

V is TRBV6-6 and J is TRBJ1-2; perhaps TRBD1 as D (5 bases). In germline, CDR1 is MNHNY, CDR2 SVGAGI (reference sequence). The CDR3 totals 13 residues. V lost 7 bases and J lost 4, with 13 bases in between. CDR3 coding DNA: TGTGCCAGCAAAGCGGGGCAGTTCTATGGCTACACCTTC. It encodes CASKAGQFYGYTF.

This clone was detected a few times. The V and J genes are TRBV30 and TRBJ2-4; D may be TRBD1 or TRBD2 (6 bases each). The CDR3 covers 15 residues. V lost 0 bases, J lost 3 bases, and 12 bases lay in between. The V gene's germline CDR1 is GTSNPN and CDR2 SVGIG (reference sequence). The CDR3 loop reads CAWSVWRGSKNIQYF. CDR3 nucleotides: TGTGCCTGGAGTGTATGGAGGGGGAGCAAAAACATTCAGTACTTC.

The chain links TRBV30 to TRBJ2-3; D is possibly TRBD2 (7 bases). This CDR3 has 17 residues. V was trimmed by 1 base and J by 3 bases, leaving 20 bases between them. Germline values: CDR1 GTSNPN, CDR2 SVGIG (reference sequence). CDR3 coding DNA: TGTGCCTGGAGTGGGGGGGAGGGACACGCCTCGACAGATACGCAGTATTTT. This encodes CAWSGGEGHASTDTQYF.

This sequence joins TRBV4-1 and TRBJ2-7; 9 bases map to TRBD1. The CDR3 consists of 15 residues. V shed 1 base, J shed 0 bases, and the junction held 1 base outside the gene matches. The germline CDR1 and CDR2 sequences are MGHRA and YSYEKL. The CDR3 region has the DNA TGCGCCAGCAGCCAAGGGGGACAGGGCTCCTACGAGCAGTACTTC. This encodes CASSQGGQGSYEQYF.

V and J are TRBV5-1 and TRBJ1-2; possibly TRBD1 for D (5 bases). The germline gives CDR1 SGHRS, CDR2 YFSETQ. CDR3 size: 19 residues. V was cut by 4 bases and J by 4 bases, with 29 bases left in between. The CDR3 region is CASSVGPVAGAGSSYGYTF. In DNA form, the CDR3 reads TGCGCCAGCAGCGTTGGGCCGGTTGCCGGGGCAGGGTCCTCCTATGGCTACACCTTC.

This chain connects TRBV7-2 to TRBJ2-1, with 7 bases aligning to TRBD2. CDR1 and CDR2 (germline): SGHTA, FQGNSA. CDR3 size: 13 residues. Unmatched junction bases numbered 5, after V lost 6 bases and J lost 6 bases. The CDR3 bases are TGTGCCAGCAGGATTGGGGGGGGCAATGAGCAGTTCTTC. Its translation: CASRIGGGNEQFF.

The chain is built from TRBV3-1 (or the pseudogene TRBV3-2) and TRBJ2-3; the D gene could be TRBD1 or TRBD2 (5 bases each). Germline CDR1 is LGHDT and CDR2 is YNNKEL (reference sequence). The CDR3 sequence is 12 residues long. The CDR3 protein is CAAGTLEDTQYF. The CDR3 coding sequence is TGTGCAGCAGGGACCCTCGAAGATACGCAGTATTTT.

The V gene is TRBV4-3, the J gene TRBJ2-3, with a possible D match to TRBD2 (5 bases). Germline-derived CDR1 and CDR2 are LGHNA and YSLEER. The CDR3 extends over 17 amino acids. Trimming stripped 4 bases from V and 1 base from J, with 18 bases between. The CDR3 sequence is CASSPSPLASGTDTQYF. As DNA, the CDR3 is TGCGCCAGCAGCCCCTCTCCGCTAGCTTCGGGCACAGATACGCAGTATTTT.

The sample holds a few counts of this clone. The chain recombines TRBV6-5 with TRBJ1-2; no firm D call. Germline V CDR1 and CDR2: MNHEY, SVGAGI. V was pared by 6 bases and J by 5 bases, with 10 bases between. There are 12 residues in the CDR3. The CDR3 region has the DNA TGTGCCAGCAGCGGCCTTAATTATGGCTACACCTTC. Amino acids: CASSGLNYGYTF.

This chain joins TRBV5-8 and TRBJ1-5, with D tentatively TRBD1 (6 bases). This CDR3 has 16 residues. V was cut by 4 bases and J by 0 bases, with 14 bases left in between. CDR1 and CDR2 from the germline V gene are SGHTS and YDEGEE. CDR3 sequence reads: CASSRGQILSNQPQHF. The DNA of the CDR3 is TGTGCCAGCAGCCGAGGACAGATCCTTAGCAATCAGCCCCAGCATTTT.

The rearrangement uses TRBV5-1 and TRBJ1-1; D not resolved. V lost 2 bases, J lost 3 bases, and 8 bases lay in between. The CDR3 sequence is 13 residues long. Per germline, CDR1 SGHRS and CDR2 YFSETQ. In DNA form, the CDR3 reads TGCGCCAGCAGCTTCTCACTGGACACTGAAGCTTTCTTT. Amino acids: CASSFSLDTEAFF.

This clone appeared once. This chain connects TRBV4-3 to TRBJ1-4; tentatively, D is TRBD1 (5 bases). V dropped 3 bases and J dropped 6 bases, with 11 bases sitting between them. The germline V gene has CDR1 LGHNA and CDR2 YSLEER. The CDR3 consists of 14 residues. DNA for the CDR3: TGCGCCAGCAGCCATCGCCTGGGGGATGAAAAACTGTTTTTT. Protein sequence: CASSHRLGDEKLFF.

This chain joins TRBV5-1 and TRBJ2-7; D is possibly TRBD1 or TRBD2 (5 bases each). The V and J ends lost 0 bases and 0 bases respectively, with 10 bases between them. CDR1 and CDR2 from the germline V gene are SGHRS and YFSETQ. This CDR3 contains 15 residues. The CDR3 spells CASSLETGGSYEQYF. Written as DNA, the CDR3 is TGCGCCAGCAGCTTGGAAACAGGAGGCTCCTACGAGCAGTACTTC.